The T cell receptor (beta chain) described here comes from a study of cytomegalovirus exposure and HLA in healthy donors. In the PCR, 60 Vbeta and 13 Jbeta primers were used. The table came from immunoSEQ multiplex PCR; TCRdb's copy has only in-frame clones and leaves some out. The sample yields fewer than 150,000 clones, 75% to 90% seen once. To note about this clone: Antigen: not known.

General study results and limits: Presence/absence analyses assumed roughly uniform sequencing depth across donors. Most likely, a cluster of highly shared sequence variants arose as a sequencing artifact. What TCR beta sequences reportedly achieved was accurate prediction of HLA-A and HLA-B alleles in most subjects.

The germline gives CDR1 MDHEN, CDR2 SYDVKM. This CDR3 contains 12 residues. Material for sequencing was PBMCs. This TCR derives from a woman aged 25-40 years in good health and CMV-seropositive. The gene calls are TRBV28 and TRBJ2-7; TRBD2 is a possible D gene (6 bases). The CDR3 loop is CAAGNLVYEQYF. In DNA form, the CDR3 reads TGTGCAGCGGGTAACCTCGTATACGAGCAGTACTTC.